This T cell receptor beta chain was identified in a study of T cells in Graves' hyperthyroidism and ophthalmopathy. Clinical Activity Scores of at least 3, NOSPECS grades of at least 4 and durations under 3 months characterized ophthalmopathy patients. From germline, CDR1 is SGHTS and CDR2 YDEGEE. Trimming cost V 4 bases and J 0 bases, with 9 bases left between them. The CDR3 covers 14 residues. About this clonotype itself: A much larger clone lies one base from this, so it may be a read error.

Regions amplified from RNA transcripts were the TCR beta CDR3 regions. HTBI primers were employed in a first-round RT-PCR of the TCR CDR3. TCRdb analysed the multiplex PCR reads with MiXCR anew, one entry per CDR3 protein. Of about 250,000 distinct CDR3 sequences in the sample, about 20% were seen once. The receptor was derived from a man aged 30-40 years with Graves' ophthalmopathy. The sample consisted of blood. The V call is TRBV5-8, the J call TRBJ2-3; D remains unclear. CDR3 in amino acids: CASSALGSTDTQYF. Here the CDR3 DNA reads TGTGCCAGCAGCGCACTTGGTAGCACAGATACGCAGTATTTT. Full variable domain (rest looked up from reference TRBV5-8 and TRBJ2-3): EAGVTQSPTHLIKTRGQQATLRCSPISGHTSVYWYQQALGLGLQFLLWYDEGEERNRGNFPPRFSGRQFPNYSSELNVNALELEDSALYLCASSALGSTDTQYFGPGTRLTVL.